This TCR beta chain comes out of a study of Ad26.COV2.S vaccination and SARS-CoV-2 variants. The method was immunoSEQ multiplex PCR; TCRdb's version includes in-frame clones alone and lacks a portion of them. This table has about 450,000 clones, roughly 89% appearing once. Noted treatment: some 20 received Ad26.COV2.S at low or high dose, single or two shots; several received placebo; per-sample allocation not given. Sampling happened 63 days after the first vaccine or placebo injection. Cohort 1b enrolled adults aged 18-55 years in Boston. The clonotype was recovered from a person between 18 and 59 years old who received the Ad26.COV2.S COVID-19 vaccine or a placebo. The specimen comprised peripheral blood, sampled in a trial of Ad26.COV2.S vaccine versus placebo.

The CDR3 here is CASSVTGGETQYF. The CDR3 region has the DNA TGCGCCAGCAGCGTAACTGGGGGGGAGACCCAGTACTTC. The rearrangement uses TRBV5-1 and TRBJ2-5, with a tentative D call TRBD2 (6 bases). CDR1 is SGHRS, CDR2 YFSETQ, per germline. The V end was cut by 4 bases, the J end by 5 bases, with 12 bases between. The CDR3 loop spans 13 amino acids. Drawing the rest from reference TRBV5-1 and TRBJ2-5, the complete variable domain is KAGVTQTPRYLIKTRGQQVTLSCSPISGHRSVSWYQQTPGQGLQFLFEYFSETQRNKGNFPGRFSGRQFSNSRSEMNVSTLELGDSALYLCASSVTGGETQYFGPGTRLLVL.